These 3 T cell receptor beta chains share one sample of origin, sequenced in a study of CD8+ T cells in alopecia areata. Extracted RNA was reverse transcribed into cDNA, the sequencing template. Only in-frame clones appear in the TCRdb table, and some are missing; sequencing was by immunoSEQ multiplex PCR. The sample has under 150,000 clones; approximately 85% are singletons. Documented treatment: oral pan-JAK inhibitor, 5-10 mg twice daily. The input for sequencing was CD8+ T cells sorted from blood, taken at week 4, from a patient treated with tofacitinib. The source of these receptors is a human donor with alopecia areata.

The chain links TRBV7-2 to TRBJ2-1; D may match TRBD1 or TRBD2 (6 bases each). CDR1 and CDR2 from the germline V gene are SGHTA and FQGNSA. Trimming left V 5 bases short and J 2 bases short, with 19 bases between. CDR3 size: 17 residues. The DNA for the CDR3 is TGTGCCAGCAGCGTATACCTTAACGGGGGCCCCTACAATGAGCAGTTCTTC. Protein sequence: CASSVYLNGGPYNEQFF. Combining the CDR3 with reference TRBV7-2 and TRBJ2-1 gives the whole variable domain GAGVSQSPSNKVTEKGKDVELRCDPISGHTALYWYRQSLGQGLEFLIYFQGNSAPDKSGLPSDRFSAERTGGSVSTLTIQRTQQEDSAVYLCASSVYLNGGPYNEQFFGPGTRLTVL.

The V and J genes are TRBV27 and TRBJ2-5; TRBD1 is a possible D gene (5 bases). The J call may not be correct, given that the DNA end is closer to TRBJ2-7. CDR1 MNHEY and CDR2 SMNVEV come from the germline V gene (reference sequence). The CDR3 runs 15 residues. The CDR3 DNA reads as TGTGCCAGCAGTTTATCGGTGGTCAGGGCCTACGAGCAGTACTTC. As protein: CASSLSVVRAYEQYF.

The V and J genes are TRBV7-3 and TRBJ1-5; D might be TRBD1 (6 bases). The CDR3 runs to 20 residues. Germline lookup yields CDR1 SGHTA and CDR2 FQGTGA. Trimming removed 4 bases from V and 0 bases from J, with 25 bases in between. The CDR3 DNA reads TGTGCCAGCAGCTCCAGAATCGGACAGAACGAATCTTATAGCAATCAGCCCCAGCATTTT. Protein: CASSSRIGQNESYSNQPQHF.